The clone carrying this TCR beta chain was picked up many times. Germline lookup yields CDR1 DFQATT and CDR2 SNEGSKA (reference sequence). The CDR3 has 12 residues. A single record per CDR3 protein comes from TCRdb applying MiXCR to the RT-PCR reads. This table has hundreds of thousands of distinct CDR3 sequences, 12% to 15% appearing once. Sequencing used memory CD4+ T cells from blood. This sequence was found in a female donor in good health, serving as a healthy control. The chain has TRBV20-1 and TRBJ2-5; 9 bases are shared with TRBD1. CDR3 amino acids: CRPTGGEETQYF. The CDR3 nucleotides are TGCAGGCCGACAGGGGGTGAAGAGACCCAGTACTTC.